These T cell receptor beta chains were read from a single sample in a study of CD8+ T cells in alopecia areata. Only in-frame clones appear in the TCRdb table, and some are missing; sequencing was by immunoSEQ multiplex PCR. The sample includes about 130,000 clones, roughly 54% of them seen just once. The source material was CD4+ T cells sorted from blood, sampled at week 0. The source is a human donor with alopecia areata. Each CDR3 is given with its conserved first and last residue. The D gene is left open where the match is weak. Size is omitted from some rows. Given values are once, few, many or a class for expanded clones.

D: -; size: few; V: TRBV6-4; J: TRBJ2-2; CDR3: CASSQTGTPTGELFF; DNA: TGTGCCAGCAGCCAAACCGGGACCCCCACCGGGGAGCTGTTTTTT
D: -; size: -; V: TRBV7-9; J: TRBJ1-1; CDR3: CASSLVTGLGTEAFF; DNA: TGTGCCAGCAGCTTAGTAACGGGTTTGGGCACTGAAGCTTTCTTT
D: -; size: -; V: TRBV6-5; J: TRBJ2-1; CDR3: CASSYTRGNNEQFF; DNA: TGTGCCAGCAGTTACACCCGGGGTAACAATGAGCAGTTCTTC
D: -; size: -; V: TRBV10-3; J: TRBJ1-6; CDR3: CAISESLRDPGDSPLHF; DNA: TGTGCCATCAGTGAGTCGTTAAGGGACCCAGGGGATTCACCCCTCCACTTT
D: -; size: -; V: TRBV2; J: TRBJ2-5; CDR3: CASSTSPEETQYF; DNA: TGTGCCAGCTCCACCTCACCAGAGGAGACCCAGTACTTC
D: -; size: few; V: TRBV18; J: TRBJ1-5; CDR3: CASSPPGDQPQHF; DNA: TGTGCCAGCTCACCACCGGGGGATCAGCCCCAGCATTTT
D: -; size: -; V: TRBV9; J: TRBJ2-2; CDR3: CASSVAGRDPGELFF; DNA: TGTGCCAGCAGCGTAGCCGGGAGAGACCCCGGGGAGCTGTTTTTT
D: -; size: -; V: TRBV6-6; J: TRBJ2-5; CDR3: CASSKAQETQYF; DNA: TGTGCCAGCAGCAAGGCACAAGAGACCCAGTACTTC
D: -; size: -; V: TRBV13; J: TRBJ2-3; CDR3: CASSHKRITDTQYF; DNA: TGTGCCAGCAGCCACAAGCGGATCACAGATACGCAGTATTTT
D: TRBD1; size: -; V: TRBV4-3; J: TRBJ2-1; CDR3: CASSRAGGTNEQFF; DNA: TGCGCCAGCAGCCGAGCAGGGGGAACCAATGAGCAGTTCTTC
D: TRBD2; size: -; V: TRBV7-2; J: TRBJ2-1; CDR3: CASSWTSGANEQFF; DNA: TGTGCCAGCAGCTGGACTAGCGGGGCCAATGAGCAGTTCTTC
D: -; size: -; V: TRBV10-3; J: TRBJ2-7; CDR3: CATSQGSYEQYF; DNA: TGTGCCACCAGTCAGGGATCCTACGAGCAGTACTTC
D: TRBD2; size: few; V: TRBV25-1; J: TRBJ2-7; CDR3: CASSEGGDGRDYEQYF; DNA: TGTGCCAGCAGTGAGGGGGGGGACGGAAGAGACTACGAGCAGTACTTC
D: -; size: few; V: TRBV5-4; J: TRBJ2-7; CDR3: CASSLDMISYEQYF; DNA: TGTGCCAGCAGCTTGGACATGATCTCCTACGAGCAGTACTTC